This T cell receptor (beta chain) stems from a study of beta chain features in type 1 diabetes. This CDR3 is 13 amino acids long. Germline CDR1 is LNHDA and CDR2 is SQIVND (reference sequence). Trimming took 3 bases from V and 12 from J; bases not matched to a gene: 9. CD45RO/CCR7/CD25/CD127/CD95/CD27 sorting isolated CD4+ naive, central memory, regulatory and stem cell-like memory cells. Sequencing targeted expressed TCRB transcripts, as all isolated RNA had been reverse transcribed. Generated by immunoSEQ multiplex PCR, the TCRdb table keeps only in-frame clones and is missing some. This table has about 340,000 clones, around 7.6% appearing once. This clone appeared a few times.

The source of this sequence is a woman aged 18-29 years in good health. Sequences were obtained from central memory CD4+ T cells from blood. This chain connects TRBV19 to TRBJ2-7; 9 bases map to TRBD2. The CDR3 nucleotides read TGTGCCAGTAGTATCCTGAGCGGGAGGTTGTTGTACTTC. Protein sequence: CASSILSGRLLYF.